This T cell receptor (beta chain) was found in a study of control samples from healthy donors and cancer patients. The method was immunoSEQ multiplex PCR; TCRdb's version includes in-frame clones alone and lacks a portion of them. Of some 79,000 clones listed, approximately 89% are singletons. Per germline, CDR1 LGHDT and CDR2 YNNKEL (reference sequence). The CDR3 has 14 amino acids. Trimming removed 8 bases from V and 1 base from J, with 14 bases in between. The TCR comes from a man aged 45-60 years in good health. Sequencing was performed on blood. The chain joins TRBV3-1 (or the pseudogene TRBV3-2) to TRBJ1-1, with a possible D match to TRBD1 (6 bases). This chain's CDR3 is CASAADSRNTEAFF. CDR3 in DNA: TGTGCCAGCGCAGCGGACAGTAGGAACACTGAAGCTTTCTTT.